What follows describes a single T cell receptor beta chain. The repertoire was sequenced with immunoSEQ multiplex PCR; TCRdb's copy has only in-frame clones and lacks some. The sample lists 200,000 to 250,000 clones; 84% were seen once. These data come from a study of blood T cell repertoires in COVID-19. The sequence came from a woman in her forties or fifties with active or convalescent COVID-19. Sequencing used peripheral blood.

The CDR3: CASSPPWGAYEQYF. CDR3 sequence (DNA): TGTGCCAGCTCACCACCGTGGGGGGCCTACGAGCAGTACTTC. This chain uses TRBV18 with TRBJ2-7, with a weak D call TRBD2 (6 bases). There are 14 residues in the CDR3. V gave up 0 bases and J gave up 2 bases, with 8 bases separating them. CDR1 is KGHSH and CDR2 is LQKENI in the germline V gene.